Reported below is one TCR beta chain. The CDR3 runs to 18 residues. The junction had 4 bases not matched to a gene; V was cut back by 3 bases and J by 2 bases. Germline V CDR1 and CDR2: LGHDT, YNNKEL (reference sequence). This sample stems from a study of blood T cell repertoires in COVID-19. This table comes from immunoSEQ multiplex PCR, and its TCRdb copy is limited to in-frame clones, with some not included. Of roughly 250,000 clones listed, approximately 89% are singletons. Sequencing input: PBMCs or T cells enriched from blood (not recorded which). The sequence was obtained from a woman in her 40s with acute COVID-19. This chain joins TRBV3-1 (or the pseudogene TRBV3-2) and TRBJ2-6; 13 bases line up with TRBD2. Written as DNA, the CDR3 is TGTGCCAGCAGCCAGGGAGGACTAGCGGGAGCTGGGGCCAACGTCCTGACTTTC. Translated, it gives CASSQGGLAGAGANVLTF.